Presented here are 23 T cell receptor beta chains from one specimen sequenced in a study of control samples from healthy donors and cancer patients. Sequencing was performed with immunoSEQ multiplex PCR; in TCRdb, only in-frame clones are kept and a portion is missing. The sample carries about 130,000 clones, 70% to 90% recorded once. The source material was blood. The receptor set was obtained from a man aged 50-59 years in good health.

The V and J genes are TRBV5-4 and TRBJ2-7, with 8 bases that match TRBD1. Germline V gene lookup returns CDR1 SGHNT and CDR2 YYREEE (reference sequence). The CDR3 has 15 residues. V lost 4 bases, J lost 4 bases, and 10 bases stayed unmatched. As DNA, the CDR3 is TGTGCCAGCAGCCGAGAGAAGGACAGGGATTACGAGCAGTACTTC. It specifies CASSREKDRDYEQYF.

The chain combines TRBV6-2 or TRBV6-3 with TRBJ2-3; D remains unclear. From germline, CDR1 is MNHEY and CDR2 SVGEGT. The ends were cut back, 2 bases at V and 4 bases at J, with 4 bases in the middle. The CDR3 is 12 amino acids. The CDR3 coding sequence is TGTGCCAGCAGTTACCCGCCAGATACGCAGTATTTT. Its translation is CASSYPPDTQYF.

This chain joins TRBV2 and TRBJ2-5; 7 bases agree with TRBD2. There are 14 residues in the CDR3. V lost 11 bases and J lost 2; bases outside the gene matches: 11. Germline V CDR1 and CDR2: SNHLY, FYNNEI. As DNA, the CDR3 is TGTGCCGGGTCGGCTAGCGGATCACAAGAGACCCAGTACTTC. It is translated as CAGSASGSQETQYF.

Written as DNA, the CDR3 is TGTGCCAGCAGCTTAGTAGACAGGGGGCGAGAGACCCAGTACTTC. Its protein is CASSLVDRGRETQYF. This chain connects TRBV11-2 to TRBJ2-5, with 10 bases aligning to TRBD1. The trim removed 1 base at V and 4 bases at J, leaving 3 bases unmatched. This CDR3 spans 15 amino acids. Germline loops: CDR1 SGHAT, CDR2 FQNNGV.

This chain links TRBV9 with TRBJ2-7; D perhaps matches TRBD1 (6 bases). Trimming took off 3 bases at V and 5 bases at J, with 15 bases between the two ends. The CDR3 spans 14 residues. Germline CDR1 SGDLS, CDR2 YYNGEE. Here the CDR3 reads CASSASGDGNEQYF. The CDR3 DNA follows: TGTGCCAGCAGCGCATCAGGGGATGGGAACGAGCAGTACTTC. The variable domain in full, completed from reference TRBV9 and TRBJ2-7, reads DSGVTQTPKHLITATGQRVTLRCSPRSGDLSVYWYQQSLDQGLQFLIQYYNGEERAKGNILERFSAQQFPDLHSELNLSSLELGDSALYFCASSASGDGNEQYFGPGTRLTVT.

The gene calls are TRBV19 and TRBJ2-3; 7 bases map to TRBD1. The CDR3 runs to 21 residues. Germline V gene data show CDR1 as LNHDA and CDR2 as SQIVND (reference sequence). J was trimmed by 4 bases and V by 0 bases; bases with no gene match: 22. The CDR3 here is CASSIDRLKPGQALDPDTQYF. The CDR3 DNA follows: TGTGCCAGTAGTATAGACAGACTTAAACCCGGACAGGCGCTGGACCCAGATACGCAGTATTTT.

The chain combines TRBV5-1 with TRBJ1-5; TRBD1 matches 7 bases. The length of the CDR3 is 14 residues. Trimming cost V 0 bases and J 6 bases; bases outside gene matches: 3. Germline CDR1 SGHRS, CDR2 YFSETQ. The CDR3 DNA sequence: TGCGCCAGCAGCTTGGAGGGGGCGGGTCAGCCCCAGCATTTT. It translates to CASSLEGAGQPQHF.

The CDR3 here is CAWTLFAGDFRGSDTQYF. CDR3 in DNA: TGTGCCTGGACTCTCTTTGCGGGGGACTTCAGAGGGTCGGATACGCAGTATTTT. The V and J genes are TRBV30 and TRBJ2-3; TRBD2 matches at 7 bases. The germline gives CDR1 GTSNPN, CDR2 SVGIG (reference sequence). V was pared by 4 bases and J by 6 bases, with 22 bases of the junction left unmatched. CDR3 length equals 18 residues.

The rearrangement uses TRBV2 and TRBJ2-7; D unresolved. Trimming stripped 5 bases from V and 3 bases from J, with 8 bases between. The CDR3 totals 12 residues. Germline V gives CDR1 SNHLY, CDR2 FYNNEI. Here the CDR3 reads CASSPNSYEQYF. The CDR3 DNA follows: TGTGCCAGCAGTCCGAACAGCTACGAGCAGTACTTC.

The chain links TRBV27 to TRBJ1-5, with D perhaps TRBD1 (5 bases). Germline values: CDR1 MNHEY, CDR2 SMNVEV (reference sequence). V shed 2 bases and J shed 1 base, with 9 bases lying between them. The CDR3 is 15 residues long. The CDR3 bases are TGTGCCAGCAGTTTACAGGGAGGAAGCAATCAGCCCCAGCATTTT. The encoded protein is CASSLQGGSNQPQHF.

As for this clone: Sequence at one end of the junction differs from germline and may be a read error. The rearrangement uses TRBV7-7 and TRBJ2-7; unclear D gene. The germline gives CDR1 SSHAT, CDR2 FNYEAQ (reference sequence). This CDR3 has 13 amino acids. CDR3: CASSFGSGSEQYF. The CDR3 nucleotides are TGTGCTAGCAGCTTTGGTTCGGGCTCCGAGCAGTACTTC.

This rearrangement joins TRBV28 to TRBJ1-5; tentatively, D is TRBD1 (6 bases). The V gene lost 10 bases and the J gene lost 2 bases, with 15 bases spanning the gap. CDR3 size: 14 residues. Germline loops: CDR1 MDHEN, CDR2 SYDVKM. The CDR3 spells CATTSGAGNQPQHF. In DNA, the CDR3 is TGTGCCACCACATCAGGGGCGGGCAATCAGCCCCAGCATTTT. Filled out from reference TRBV28 and TRBJ1-5, the complete variable domain reads DVKVTQSSRYLVKRTGEKVFLECVQDMDHENMFWYRQDPGLGLRLIYFSYDVKMKEKGDIPEGYSVSREKKERFSLILESASTNQTSMYLCATTSGAGNQPQHFGDGTRLSIL.

This clone was picked up a small number of times. This chain links TRBV5-4 with TRBJ2-5; no definite D call. Trimming removed 0 bases at V and 2 bases at J, with 8 bases between. The CDR3 runs to 14 residues. CDR1 and CDR2 from the germline V gene are SGHNT and YYREEE (reference sequence). The chain's CDR3 is CASSLVQTQETQYF. The CDR3 DNA reads as TGTGCCAGCAGCTTGGTACAAACTCAAGAGACCCAGTACTTC.

This rearrangement joins TRBV6-5 to TRBJ1-6; TRBD1 might be the D (6 bases). This CDR3 has 15 amino acids. In germline, CDR1 is MNHEY, CDR2 SVGAGI. With 6 bases removed from V and 6 bases from J, the gap between germline ends came to 15 bases. CDR3 in DNA: TGTGCCAGCAGACAACAGGGACCGGGTAATTCACCCCTCCACTTT. Amino acid sequence: CASRQQGPGNSPLHF.

Remarks on this clone: Other DNA sequences within the sample encode an identical CDR3. The chain is built from TRBV28 and TRBJ1-4; the D gene is possibly TRBD1 (6 bases). Germline assignment: CDR1 MDHEN and CDR2 SYDVKM. Trimming cost V 6 bases and J 4 bases, with 18 bases left between them. The CDR3 is made up of 16 amino acids. CDR3: CASRQMGGRGNEKLFF. The CDR3 DNA is TGTGCCAGCAGGCAAATGGGGGGCAGGGGTAATGAAAAACTGTTTTTT.

V usage is TRBV19 and J usage is TRBJ1-5; 10 bases are shared with TRBD1. The length of the CDR3 is 16 residues. Germline assignment: CDR1 LNHDA and CDR2 SQIVND (reference sequence). The V gene end was trimmed by 6 bases and the J gene end by 2 bases; junction bases not matched to a gene: 7. The CDR3 is CASSQSGTGGNQPQHF. The DNA for the CDR3 is TGTGCCAGTAGCCAAAGCGGGACAGGGGGCAATCAGCCCCAGCATTTT.

The chain joins TRBV5-1 to TRBJ1-6; no firm D call. V was trimmed by 4 bases and J by 10 bases, leaving 18 bases between them. The germline gives CDR1 SGHRS, CDR2 YFSETQ. The CDR3 length is 15 residues. CDR3 residues: CASSAASGSGSPLHF. The CDR3, as DNA: TGCGCCAGCAGCGCCGCCTCGGGGTCGGGGTCACCCCTCCACTTT.

The CDR3 spells CASSQIALNTEAFF. DNA for the CDR3: TGCGCCAGCAGTCAAATAGCACTCAACACTGAAGCTTTCTTT. J is TRBJ1-1 and V is TRBV23-1; no firm D call. TRBV23-1 is classed as an ORF, of uncertain function. There are 14 residues in the CDR3. Deletions cut 2 bases from V and 2 bases from J, with 9 bases between.

The chain is built from TRBV6-5 and TRBJ2-5, with 7 bases that match TRBD1. The CDR3 is 13 residues long. Germline CDR1 is MNHEY and CDR2 is SVGAGI. J was trimmed by 0 bases and V by 6 bases; bases with no gene match: 1. In DNA, the CDR3 is TGTGCCAGCAGACAGGGGAACCAAGAGACCCAGTACTTC. Amino acid sequence: CASRQGNQETQYF.

The V gene is TRBV19, the J gene TRBJ2-5; 8 bases fit TRBD2. This CDR3 region has 15 residues. Germline trimming cut 6 bases from V and 0 bases from J; bases unmatched to any gene: 6. In germline, CDR1 is LNHDA, CDR2 SQIVND (reference sequence). The CDR3 is CASSGLARNQETQYF. The CDR3 DNA is TGTGCCAGTAGCGGACTAGCTCGTAACCAAGAGACCCAGTACTTC.

This rearrangement joins TRBV11-3 to TRBJ2-3, with TRBD1 matching over 7 bases. V gave up 3 bases and J gave up 2 bases; unmatched junction bases: 8. The CDR3 covers 16 residues. Germline CDR1 SGHNT, CDR2 YENEEA. For the CDR3, the DNA is TGTGCCAGCAGCTTTTCAGGGGGATCGAACACAGATACGCAGTATTTT. Amino acid sequence: CASSFSGGSNTDTQYF.

The chain couples TRBV2 to TRBJ2-7; 7 bases align to TRBD1. The CDR3 sequence is 15 residues long. Germline assignment: CDR1 SNHLY and CDR2 FYNNEI. The ends lost 3 bases at V and 2 bases at J; junction bases unmatched: 7. DNA for the CDR3: TGTGCCAGCAGTGAGGTATTAGGGGGCACCTACGAGCAGTACTTC. Protein product: CASSEVLGGTYEQYF. Full variable domain (outside the CDR3, taken from reference TRBV2 and TRBJ2-7): EPEVTQTPSHQVTQMGQEVILRCVPISNHLYFYWYRQILGQKVEFLVSFYNNEISEKSEIFDDQFSVERPDGSNFTLKIRSTKLEDSAMYFCASSEVLGGTYEQYFGPGTRLTVT.

The rearrangement links TRBV9 to TRBJ1-1, with a possible D match to TRBD1 (6 bases). The CDR3 is 15 amino acids. Germline V CDR1 and CDR2: SGDLS, YYNGEE. Trimming left V 3 bases short and J 7 bases short, with 19 bases between. CDR3 bases: TGTGCCAGCAGCGCCCCTCCCCCGGGACACCATGAAGCTTTCTTT. Translated: CASSAPPPGHHEAFF.